Listed below are T cell receptor beta chains from one sample, sequenced in a study of neoadjuvant anti-PD-1 for oral cavity cancer. Assay used: immunoSEQ multiplex PCR; TCRdb lists only in-frame clones, some missing. Altogether about 16,000 clones are present, about two thirds being singletons, with the ten largest covering about 2.6%. This specimen consisted of PBMCs, obtained before nivolumab (anti-PD-1) treatment. These receptor sequences come from a person between 40 and 80 years old with oral cavity squamous cell carcinoma. Both conserved end residues are part of each CDR3. A D gene is named only where the DNA matches it firmly. Clone size is given for some rows only: seen once, a few or many times, or a class if the clone is expanded.

abundance	v_gene	d_gene	j_gene	CDR3aa	CDR3nt
few	TRBV4-1	TRBD2	TRBJ2-7	CASSQGLAGPYEQYF	TGCGCCAGCAGCCAAGGGCTAGCGGGCCCCTACGAGCAGTACTTC
.	TRBV7-9	.	TRBJ2-7	CASSSQQGPFRYEQYF	TGTGCCAGCAGCAGTCAACAGGGACCTTTCCGATACGAGCAGTACTTC
.	TRBV6-5	TRBD1	TRBJ1-2	CASRPGQVANYGYTF	TGTGCCAGCAGACCTGGACAGGTCGCTAACTATGGCTACACCTTC
.	TRBV5-1	.	TRBJ2-1	CASSFFRGEDEQFF	TGCGCCAGCAGCTTCTTCAGGGGCGAGGATGAGCAGTTCTTC
.	TRBV7-3	TRBD2	TRBJ2-1	CASSLGTGLAGSVTPFNEQFF	TGTGCCAGCAGCCTCGGTACGGGACTAGCGGGCAGCGTTACCCCTTTCAATGAGCAGTTCTTC
.	TRBV5-4	.	TRBJ1-3	CASSTSPDRISGNTIYF	TGTGCCAGCAGCACAAGCCCGGACAGAATCTCTGGAAACACCATATATTTT
.	TRBV6-1	.	TRBJ2-1	CASNRQYNEQFF	TGTGCCAGCAATAGGCAGTACAATGAGCAGTTCTTC
.	TRBV15	.	TRBJ1-2	CATSRDRGNGYTF	TGTGCCACCAGCAGAGATCGGGGGAATGGCTACACCTTC
.	TRBV2	.	TRBJ2-1	CASNINRDNEQFF	TGTGCCAGCAATATAAACAGGGACAATGAGCAGTTCTTC
.	TRBV6-1	TRBD1	TRBJ1-4	CASSVDRGNEKLFF	TGTGCCAGCAGTGTTGACAGGGGGAATGAAAAACTGTTTTTT
.	TRBV27	.	TRBJ2-2	CASSLGIGELFF	TGTGCCAGCAGTTTGGGTATAGGGGAGCTGTTTTTT
.	TRBV29-1	.	TRBJ2-7	CSVGNTYEQYF	TGCAGCGTTGGCAACACCTACGAGCAGTACTTC
few	TRBV6-6	.	TRBJ1-5	CASSLQGRSNQPQHF	TGTGCCAGCAGTCTACAGGGTAGGAGCAATCAGCCCCAGCATTTT
.	TRBV6-1	TRBD1	TRBJ2-7	CASSGQTYEQYF	TGTGCCAGTTCGGGACAGACCTACGAGCAGTACTTC
.	TRBV6-4	TRBD2	TRBJ2-7	CASSESPSGRAYEQYF	TGTGCCAGCAGTGAAAGCCCTAGCGGGAGGGCCTACGAGCAGTACTTC
.	TRBV30	TRBD1	TRBJ1-4	CALKGAMDEKLFF	TGTGCCTTGAAGGGGGCAATGGATGAAAAACTGTTTTTT
.	TRBV27	.	TRBJ2-3	CASSSTGSGTDTQYF	TGTGCCAGCAGTTCAACAGGGTCTGGCACAGATACGCAGTATTTT
.	TRBV7-6	TRBD2	TRBJ2-7	CASSFGTSWVEQYF	TGTGCCAGCAGCTTCGGGACTAGTTGGGTCGAGCAGTACTTC
.	TRBV4-1	TRBD1	TRBJ2-7	CASSQPGQGVYEQYF	TGCGCCAGCAGCCAACCGGGACAGGGAGTCTACGAGCAGTACTTC
.	TRBV6-5	.	TRBJ1-5	CAELATPGQPQHF	TGTGCCGAGCTCGCCACTCCGGGTCAGCCCCAGCATTTT
.	TRBV30	TRBD1	TRBJ1-1	CAWNNYRGPKNTEAFF	TGTGCCTGGAACAATTACAGGGGACCAAAGAACACTGAAGCTTTCTTT
.	TRBV7-9	.	TRBJ1-1	CASSSRAERFTEAFF	TGTGCCAGCAGCTCTAGGGCAGAGCGGTTCACTGAAGCTTTCTTT
few	TRBV5-1	.	TRBJ2-7	CASSSWIVTDEQYF	TGCGCCAGCAGCTCGTGGATCGTGACAGACGAGCAGTACTTC
few	TRBV15	TRBD2	TRBJ2-7	CATSRVAGAYEQYF	TGTGCCACCAGCAGGGTAGCGGGAGCCTACGAGCAGTACTTC
.	TRBV30	.	TRBJ1-5	CAWSGGDYSNQPQHF	TGTGCCTGGAGCGGGGGAGACTATAGCAATCAGCCCCAGCATTTT
.	TRBV4-2	.	TRBJ1-2	CASSQDRNGYTF	TGTGCCAGCAGCCAAGATCGGAATGGCTACACCTTC
.	TRBV5-4	.	TRBJ2-1	CASSFGARNEQFF	TGTGCCAGCAGCTTTGGGGCCCGAAATGAGCAGTTCTTC
.	TRBV4-1	TRBD1	TRBJ2-7	CASSQGDRGLDEQYF	TGCGCCAGCAGCCAAGGGGACAGGGGGCTCGACGAGCAGTACTTC
few	TRBV11-1	.	TRBJ1-1	CASRQTVQNTEAFF	TGTGCCAGCAGGCAGACAGTGCAGAACACTGAAGCTTTCTTT
.	TRBV19	.	TRBJ1-4	CASVANSREKLFF	TGTGCCAGTGTCGCGAATTCGAGGGAAAAACTGTTTTTT
.	TRBV29-1	.	TRBJ2-1	CSVEDIGSEQFF	TGCAGCGTTGAAGATATCGGAAGTGAGCAGTTCTTC
once	TRBV6-1	.	TRBJ2-7	CASIGPRLASYEQYF	TGTGCCAGCATCGGTCCCCGGCTAGCCAGCTACGAGCAGTACTTC
.	TRBV9	TRBD1	TRBJ1-2	CAGSVTDRQGASGYTF	TGTGCCGGCAGCGTAACCGATCGGCAGGGGGCGTCGGGCTACACCTTC
.	TRBV11-2	.	TRBJ2-5	CASSLVQETQYF	TGTGCCAGCAGCTTAGTACAAGAGACCCAGTACTTC
.	TRBV2	TRBD2	TRBJ2-5	CASRPLAGVARETQYF	TGTGCCAGCAGGCCCCTAGCGGGAGTTGCTCGAGAGACCCAGTACTTC
.	TRBV7-9	.	TRBJ2-4	CASSLAYVNIQYF	TGTGCCAGCAGCTTAGCATACGTAAACATTCAGTACTTC
.	TRBV5-1	TRBD1	TRBJ1-1	CASSLGEGTGFVNRAFF	TGCGCCAGCAGCTTGGGGGAAGGGACAGGGTTTGTTAATAGAGCTTTCTTT
.	TRBV6-1	.	TRBJ2-5	CASSSPEAQYF	TGTGCCAGCAGTTCCCCCGAGGCCCAGTACTTC
.	TRBV11-2	.	TRBJ1-3	CASSLGLLGTGNTIYF	TGTGCCAGCAGCTTAGGTCTCCTGGGAACTGGAAACACCATATATTTT
.	TRBV9	.	TRBJ1-2	CASSEGIDRLNYGYTF	TGTGCCAGCAGCGAGGGGATTGACCGACTGAACTATGGCTACACCTTC
.	TRBV4-1	.	TRBJ2-7	CASSPEGDASSYEQYF	TGCGCCAGCAGCCCAGAAGGGGATGCGAGCTCCTACGAGCAGTACTTC
once	TRBV4-1	TRBD1	TRBJ2-1	CASRRTGGLNEQFF	TGCGCCAGCCGGAGAACAGGGGGCCTCAATGAGCAGTTCTTC
.	TRBV7-2	.	TRBJ1-5	CASSRGDWPQHF	TGTGCCAGCAGCCGGGGGGACTGGCCCCAGCATTTT
.	TRBV25-1	TRBD1	TRBJ1-4	CASSGQGVRNEKLFF	TGTGCCAGCAGTGGACAGGGGGTCCGTAATGAAAAACTGTTTTTT
.	TRBV4-1	.	TRBJ1-2	CASSQDSVPDGLYGYTF	TGCGCCAGCAGCCAAGATAGTGTTCCGGACGGACTTTATGGCTACACCTTC
.	TRBV27	.	TRBJ2-7	CASSGTPSSYEQYF	TGTGCCAGCAGTGGGACTCCGAGCTCCTACGAGCAGTACTTC
.	TRBV9	.	TRBJ2-7	CASSVEDTYEQYF	TGTGCCAGCAGCGTAGAGGATACCTACGAGCAGTACTTC
.	TRBV2	TRBD2	TRBJ2-5	CASSPGLAGGWETQYF	TGTGCCAGCAGTCCCGGACTAGCGGGAGGTTGGGAGACCCAGTACTTC
.	TRBV6-5	.	TRBJ1-4	CASSYSWGGREKLFF	TGTGCCAGCAGTTACTCTTGGGGTGGTCGTGAAAAACTGTTTTTT
few	TRBV7-9	.	TRBJ1-2	CASSLGGAQGYTF	TGTGCCAGCAGCTTAGGTGGGGCACAGGGCTACACCTTC
.	TRBV28	.	TRBJ2-5	CASSQQETQYF	TGTGCCAGCAGTCAACAAGAGACCCAGTACTTC